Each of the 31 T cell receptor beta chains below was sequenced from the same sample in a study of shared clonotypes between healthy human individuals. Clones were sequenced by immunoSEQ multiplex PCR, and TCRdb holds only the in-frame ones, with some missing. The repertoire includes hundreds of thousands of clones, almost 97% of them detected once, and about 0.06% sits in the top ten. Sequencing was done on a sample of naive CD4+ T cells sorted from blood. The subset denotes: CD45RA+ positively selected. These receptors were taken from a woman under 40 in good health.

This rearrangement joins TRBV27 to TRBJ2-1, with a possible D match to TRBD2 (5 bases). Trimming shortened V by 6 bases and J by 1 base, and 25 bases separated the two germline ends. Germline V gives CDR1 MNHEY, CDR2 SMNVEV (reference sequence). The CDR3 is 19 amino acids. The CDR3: CASSNRLSRSSLSYNEQFF. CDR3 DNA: TGTGCCAGCAGCAACAGACTATCACGGAGCTCTTTATCCTACAATGAGCAGTTCTTC.

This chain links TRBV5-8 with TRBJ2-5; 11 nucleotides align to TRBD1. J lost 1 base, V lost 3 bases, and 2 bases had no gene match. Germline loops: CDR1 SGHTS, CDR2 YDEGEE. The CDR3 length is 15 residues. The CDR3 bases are TGTGCCAGCAGCTCCGGGACAGGGGGCCAAGAGACCCAGTACTTC. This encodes CASSSGTGGQETQYF. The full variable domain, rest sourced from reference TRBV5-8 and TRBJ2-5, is EAGVTQSPTHLIKTRGQQATLRCSPISGHTSVYWYQQALGLGLQFLLWYDEGEERNRGNFPPRFSGRQFPNYSSELNVNALELEDSALYLCASSSGTGGQETQYFGPGTRLLVL.

In nucleotides, the CDR3 is TGTGCCAGCAGTCCCCCCCCGGCGTATGAGCAGTTCTTC. Translation: CASSPPPAYEQFF. The chain couples TRBV28 to TRBJ2-1, with D unclear. Germline lookup yields CDR1 MDHEN and CDR2 SYDVKM. CDR3 length equals 13 residues. The V gene lost 5 bases and the J gene lost 8 bases, with 13 bases spanning the gap.

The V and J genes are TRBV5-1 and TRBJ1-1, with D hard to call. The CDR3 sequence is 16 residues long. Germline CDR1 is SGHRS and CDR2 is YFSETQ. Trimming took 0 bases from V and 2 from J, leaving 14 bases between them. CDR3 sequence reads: CASSLGPLGLNTEAFF. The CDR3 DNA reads TGCGCCAGCAGCTTGGGACCGCTCGGCTTAAACACTGAAGCTTTCTTT.

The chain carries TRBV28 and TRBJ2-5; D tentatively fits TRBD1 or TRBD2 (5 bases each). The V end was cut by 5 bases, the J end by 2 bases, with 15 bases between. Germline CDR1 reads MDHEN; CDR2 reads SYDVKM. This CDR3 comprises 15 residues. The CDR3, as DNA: TGTGCCAGCAGTCCTTCCGGGACGGAACAAGAGACCCAGTACTTC. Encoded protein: CASSPSGTEQETQYF.

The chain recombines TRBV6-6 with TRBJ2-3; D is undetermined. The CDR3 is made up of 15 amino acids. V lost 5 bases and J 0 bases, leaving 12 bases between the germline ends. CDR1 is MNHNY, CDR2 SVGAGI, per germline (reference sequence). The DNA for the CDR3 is TGTGCCAGCAGTCCCAACTTCGGTAGCACAGATACGCAGTATTTT. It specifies CASSPNFGSTDTQYF.

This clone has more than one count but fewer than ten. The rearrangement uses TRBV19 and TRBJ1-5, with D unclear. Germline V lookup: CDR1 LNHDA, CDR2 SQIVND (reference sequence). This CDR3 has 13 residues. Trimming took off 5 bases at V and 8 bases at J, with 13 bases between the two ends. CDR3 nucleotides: TGTGCCAGTAGTCCGCCTGCTCGAGAGCCCCAGCATTTT. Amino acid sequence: CASSPPAREPQHF. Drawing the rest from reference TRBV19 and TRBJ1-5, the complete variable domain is DGGITQSPKYLFRKEGQNVTLSCEQNLNHDAMYWYRQDPGQGLRLIYYSQIVNDFQKGDIAEGYSVSREKKESFPLTVTSAQKNPTAFYLCASSPPAREPQHFGDGTRLSIL.

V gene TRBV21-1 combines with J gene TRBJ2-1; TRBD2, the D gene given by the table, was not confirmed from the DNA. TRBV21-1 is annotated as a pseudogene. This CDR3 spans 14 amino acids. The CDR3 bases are TGTGCCAGCAGCGAGGGACTAGCGGGAGAAGGAAGGTTCTTC. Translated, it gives CASSEGLAGEGRFF.

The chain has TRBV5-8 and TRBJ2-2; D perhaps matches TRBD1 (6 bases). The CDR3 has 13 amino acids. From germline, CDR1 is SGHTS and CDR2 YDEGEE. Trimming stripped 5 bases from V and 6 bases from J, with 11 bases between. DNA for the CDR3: TGTGCCAGCAGTTCCGACAGGTCCGGGGAGCTGTTTTTT. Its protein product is CASSSDRSGELFF.

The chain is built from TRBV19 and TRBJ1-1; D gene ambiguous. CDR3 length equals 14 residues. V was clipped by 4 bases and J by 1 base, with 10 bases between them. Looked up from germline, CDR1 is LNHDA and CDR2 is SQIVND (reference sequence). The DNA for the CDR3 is TGTGCCAGTAGTACCCGACTGCCGAACACTGAAGCTTTCTTT. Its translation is CASSTRLPNTEAFF.

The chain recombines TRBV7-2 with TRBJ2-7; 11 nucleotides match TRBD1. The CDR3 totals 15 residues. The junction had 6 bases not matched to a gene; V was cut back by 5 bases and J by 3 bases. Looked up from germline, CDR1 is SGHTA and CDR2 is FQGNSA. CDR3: CASSRPGTGGYEQYF. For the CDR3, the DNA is TGTGCCAGCAGCAGACCCGGGACAGGGGGCTACGAGCAGTACTTC.

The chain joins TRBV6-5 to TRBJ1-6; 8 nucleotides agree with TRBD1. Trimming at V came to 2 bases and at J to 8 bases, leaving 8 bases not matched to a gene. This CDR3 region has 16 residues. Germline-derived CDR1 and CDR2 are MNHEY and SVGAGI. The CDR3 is CASSYDRTGMDSPLHF. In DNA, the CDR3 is TGTGCCAGCAGTTACGATAGGACAGGGATGGATTCACCCCTCCACTTT.

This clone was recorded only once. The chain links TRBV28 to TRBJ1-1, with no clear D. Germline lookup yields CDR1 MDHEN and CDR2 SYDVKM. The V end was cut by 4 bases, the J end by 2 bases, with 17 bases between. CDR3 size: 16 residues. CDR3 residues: CASSSAFSRPNTEAFF. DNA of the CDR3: TGTGCCAGCAGTTCGGCGTTTAGCAGGCCAAACACTGAAGCTTTCTTT. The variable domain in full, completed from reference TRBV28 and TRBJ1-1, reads DVKVTQSSRYLVKRTGEKVFLECVQDMDHENMFWYRQDPGLGLRLIYFSYDVKMKEKGDIPEGYSVSREKKERFSLILESASTNQTSMYLCASSSAFSRPNTEAFFGQGTRLTVV.

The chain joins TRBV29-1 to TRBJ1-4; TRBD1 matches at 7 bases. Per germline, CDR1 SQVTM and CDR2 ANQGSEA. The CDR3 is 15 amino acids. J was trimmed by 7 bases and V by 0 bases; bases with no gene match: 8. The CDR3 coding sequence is TGCAGCGTTGAAGATTTGCCAGGGGGTAGTGAAAAACTGTTTTTT. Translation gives CSVEDLPGGSEKLFF.

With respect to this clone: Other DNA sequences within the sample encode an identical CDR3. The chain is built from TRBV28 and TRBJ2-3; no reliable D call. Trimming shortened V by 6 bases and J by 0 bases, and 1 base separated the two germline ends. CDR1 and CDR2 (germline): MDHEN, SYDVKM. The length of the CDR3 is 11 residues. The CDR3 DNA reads TGTGCCAGCAGAAGCACAGATACGCAGTATTTT. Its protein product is CASRSTDTQYF. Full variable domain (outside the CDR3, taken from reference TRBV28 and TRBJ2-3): DVKVTQSSRYLVKRTGEKVFLECVQDMDHENMFWYRQDPGLGLRLIYFSYDVKMKEKGDIPEGYSVSREKKERFSLILESASTNQTSMYLCASRSTDTQYFGPGTRLTVL.

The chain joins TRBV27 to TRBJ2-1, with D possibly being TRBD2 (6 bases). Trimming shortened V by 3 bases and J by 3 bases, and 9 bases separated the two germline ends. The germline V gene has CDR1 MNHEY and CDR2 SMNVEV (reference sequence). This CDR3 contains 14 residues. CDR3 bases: TGTGCCAGCAGTTTTCTTAGCGGCTACAATGAGCAGTTCTTC. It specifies CASSFLSGYNEQFF.

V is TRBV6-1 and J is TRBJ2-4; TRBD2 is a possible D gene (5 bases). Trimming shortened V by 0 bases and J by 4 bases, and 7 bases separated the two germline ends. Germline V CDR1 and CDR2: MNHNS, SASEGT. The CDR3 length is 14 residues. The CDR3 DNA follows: TGTGCCAGCAGTGAAGCGAGGGTGAAAAACATTCAGTACTTC. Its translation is CASSEARVKNIQYF.

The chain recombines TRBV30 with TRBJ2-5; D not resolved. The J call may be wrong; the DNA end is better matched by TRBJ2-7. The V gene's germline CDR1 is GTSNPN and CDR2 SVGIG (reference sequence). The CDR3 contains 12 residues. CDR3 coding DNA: TGTGCCTGGAGTGCCCGTTCCTACGAGCAGTACTTC. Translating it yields CAWSARSYEQYF.

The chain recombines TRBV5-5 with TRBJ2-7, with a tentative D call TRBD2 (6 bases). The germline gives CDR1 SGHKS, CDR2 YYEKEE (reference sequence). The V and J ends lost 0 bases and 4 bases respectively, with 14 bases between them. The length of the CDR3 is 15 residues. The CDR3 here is CASSLAPGSKYEQYF. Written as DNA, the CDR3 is TGTGCCAGCAGCTTGGCCCCCGGGAGTAAATACGAGCAGTACTTC.

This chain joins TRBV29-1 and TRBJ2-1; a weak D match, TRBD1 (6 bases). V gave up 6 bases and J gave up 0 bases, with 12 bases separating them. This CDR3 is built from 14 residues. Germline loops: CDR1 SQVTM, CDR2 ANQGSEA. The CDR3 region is CSVGTGISYNEQFF. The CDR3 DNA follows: TGCAGCGTCGGTACAGGGATCTCCTACAATGAGCAGTTCTTC.

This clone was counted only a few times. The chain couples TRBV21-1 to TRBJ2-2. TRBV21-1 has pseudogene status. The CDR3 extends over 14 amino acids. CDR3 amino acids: CASSQPSWAGELFF. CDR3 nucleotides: TGTGCCAGCAGCCAACCGAGTTGGGCCGGGGAGCTGTTTTTT.

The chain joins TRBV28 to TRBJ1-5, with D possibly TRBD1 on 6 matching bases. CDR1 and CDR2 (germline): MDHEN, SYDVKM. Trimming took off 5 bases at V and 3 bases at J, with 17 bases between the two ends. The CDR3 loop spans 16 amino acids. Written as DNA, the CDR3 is TGTGCCAGCAGTCCCCCTCCGGGGACAATCAATCAGCCCCAGCATTTT. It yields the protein CASSPPPGTINQPQHF.

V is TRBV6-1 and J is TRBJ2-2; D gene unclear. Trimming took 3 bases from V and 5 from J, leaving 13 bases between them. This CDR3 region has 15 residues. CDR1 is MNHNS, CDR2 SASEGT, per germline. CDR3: CASSDFLVDTGELFF. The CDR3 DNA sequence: TGTGCCAGCAGTGATTTCTTAGTGGATACCGGGGAGCTGTTTTTT.

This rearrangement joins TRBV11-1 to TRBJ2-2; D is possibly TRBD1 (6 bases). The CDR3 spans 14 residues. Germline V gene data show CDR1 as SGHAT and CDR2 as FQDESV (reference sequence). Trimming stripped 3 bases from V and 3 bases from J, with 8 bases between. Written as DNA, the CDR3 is TGTGCCAGCAGCTTCCGGACAGACACCGGGGAGCTGTTTTTT. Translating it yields CASSFRTDTGELFF.

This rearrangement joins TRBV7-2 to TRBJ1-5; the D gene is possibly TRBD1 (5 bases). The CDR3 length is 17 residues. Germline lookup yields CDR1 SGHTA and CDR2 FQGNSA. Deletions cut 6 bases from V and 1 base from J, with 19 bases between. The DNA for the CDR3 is TGTGCCAGCAGTCAAGAGCGGGGGGGACCCAGCAATCAGCCCCAGCATTTT. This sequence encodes CASSQERGGPSNQPQHF.

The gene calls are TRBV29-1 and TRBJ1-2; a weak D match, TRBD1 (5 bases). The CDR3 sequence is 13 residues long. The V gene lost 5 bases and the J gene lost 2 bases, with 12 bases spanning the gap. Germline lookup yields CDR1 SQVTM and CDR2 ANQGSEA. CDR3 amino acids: CSVLVGRNYGYTF. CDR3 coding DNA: TGCAGCGTTTTGGTGGGGCGGAACTATGGCTACACCTTC. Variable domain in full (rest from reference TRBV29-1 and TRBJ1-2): SAVISQKPSRDICQRGTSLTIQCQVDSQVTMMFWYRQQPGQSLTLIATANQGSEATYESGFVIDKFPISRPNLTFSTLTVSNMSPEDSSIYLCSVLVGRNYGYTFGSGTRLTVV.

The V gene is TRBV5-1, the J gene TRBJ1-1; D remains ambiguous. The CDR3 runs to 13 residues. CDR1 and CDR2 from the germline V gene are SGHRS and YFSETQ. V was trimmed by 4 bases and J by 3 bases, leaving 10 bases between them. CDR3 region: CASSGIRDTEAFF. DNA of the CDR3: TGCGCCAGCAGCGGAATTAGGGACACTGAAGCTTTCTTT. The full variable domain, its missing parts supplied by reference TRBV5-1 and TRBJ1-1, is KAGVTQTPRYLIKTRGQQVTLSCSPISGHRSVSWYQQTPGQGLQFLFEYFSETQRNKGNFPGRFSGRQFSNSRSEMNVSTLELGDSALYLCASSGIRDTEAFFGQGTRLTVV.

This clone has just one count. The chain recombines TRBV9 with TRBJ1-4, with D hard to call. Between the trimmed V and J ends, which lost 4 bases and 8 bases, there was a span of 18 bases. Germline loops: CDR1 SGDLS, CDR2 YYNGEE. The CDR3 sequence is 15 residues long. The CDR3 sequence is CASSPSEGWKEKLFF. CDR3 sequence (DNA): TGTGCCAGCAGCCCCTCGGAGGGTTGGAAAGAAAAACTGTTTTTT. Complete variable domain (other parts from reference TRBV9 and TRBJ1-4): DSGVTQTPKHLITATGQRVTLRCSPRSGDLSVYWYQQSLDQGLQFLIQYYNGEERAKGNILERFSAQQFPDLHSELNLSSLELGDSALYFCASSPSEGWKEKLFFGSGTQLSVL.

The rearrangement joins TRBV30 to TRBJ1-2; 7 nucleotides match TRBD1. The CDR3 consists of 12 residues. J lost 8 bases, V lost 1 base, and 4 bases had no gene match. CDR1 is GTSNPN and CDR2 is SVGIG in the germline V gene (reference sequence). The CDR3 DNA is TGTGCCTGGAGTGGGACAGGATACGGCTACACCTTC. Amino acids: CAWSGTGYGYTF.

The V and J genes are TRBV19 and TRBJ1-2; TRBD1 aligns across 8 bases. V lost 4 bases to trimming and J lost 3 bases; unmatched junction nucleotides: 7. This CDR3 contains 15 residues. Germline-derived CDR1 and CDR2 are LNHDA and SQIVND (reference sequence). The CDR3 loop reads CASSTPGGADYGYTF. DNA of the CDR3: TGTGCCAGTAGTACTCCAGGGGGCGCGGACTATGGCTACACCTTC.

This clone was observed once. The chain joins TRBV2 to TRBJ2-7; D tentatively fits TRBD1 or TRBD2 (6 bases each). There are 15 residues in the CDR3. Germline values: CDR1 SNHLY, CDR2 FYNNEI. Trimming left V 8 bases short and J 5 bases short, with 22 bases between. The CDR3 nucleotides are TGTGCCAGCGGGAGGACAGACGGAGGGGGACACGAGCAGTACTTC. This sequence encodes CASGRTDGGGHEQYF.